The sequence of this T cell receptor beta chain was determined in a study of cytomegalovirus exposure and HLA in healthy donors. Findings and limits, study-wide: An analysis that came later showed most CMV-associated TCR beta chains appearing HLA-restricted. The listing of 150 to 200 TCR beta chains classed them as cytomegalovirus-associated. An analysis was carried out later, and it reportedly showed fewer N-insertions in an Asian-associated ancestry cluster than the approximately 610-donor mean.

Primers included in the PCR were 60 Vbeta and 13 Jbeta primers. TCRdb's copy holds only in-frame clones and misses some; the assay was immunoSEQ multiplex PCR. The data show 150,000 to 200,000 clones, around three quarters seen once. The donors were healthy bone marrow donors. Germline CDR1 and CDR2: MDHEN and SYDVKM. The CDR3 loop spans 13 amino acids. V dropped 5 bases and J dropped 15; count of bases not matched to a gene: 11. Note on this clone: No antigen is known for it.

The gene calls are TRBV28 and TRBJ2-1, with TRBD2 identical over 9 bases. Sequencing was performed on PBMCs. This TCR derives from a woman between 45 and 65 years old in good health and CMV-seronegative. The CDR3 region is CASSPLGGLALFF. CDR3 sequence (DNA): TGTGCCAGCAGTCCCCTCGGGGGACTAGCTCTGTTCTTC. Full variable domain (outside the CDR3, taken from reference TRBV28 and TRBJ2-1): DVKVTQSSRYLVKRTGEKVFLECVQDMDHENMFWYRQDPGLGLRLIYFSYDVKMKEKGDIPEGYSVSREKKERFSLILESASTNQTSMYLCASSPLGGLALFFGPGTRLTVL.